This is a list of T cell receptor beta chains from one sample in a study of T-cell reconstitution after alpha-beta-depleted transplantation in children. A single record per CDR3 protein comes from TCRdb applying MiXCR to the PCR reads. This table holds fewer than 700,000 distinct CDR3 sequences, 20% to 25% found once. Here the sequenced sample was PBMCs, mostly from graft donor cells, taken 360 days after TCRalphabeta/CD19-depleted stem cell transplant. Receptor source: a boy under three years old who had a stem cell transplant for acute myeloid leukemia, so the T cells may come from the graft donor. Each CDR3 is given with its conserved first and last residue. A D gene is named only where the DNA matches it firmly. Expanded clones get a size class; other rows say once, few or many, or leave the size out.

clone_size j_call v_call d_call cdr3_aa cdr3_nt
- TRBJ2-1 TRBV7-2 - CASSLDRGRNEQFF TGTGCCAGCAGCTTAGACCGGGGGAGGAATGAGCAGTTCTTC
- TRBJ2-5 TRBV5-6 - CASSSWAKTQYF TGTGCCAGCAGCTCCTGGGCGAAGACCCAGTACTTC
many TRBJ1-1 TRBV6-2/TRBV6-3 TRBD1 CASTARQGYTEAFF TGTGCCAGCACCGCAAGACAGGGATACACTGAAGCTTTCTTT
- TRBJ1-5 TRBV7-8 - CASSSYPGLDQPQHF TGTGCCAGCAGCTCCTACCCGGGTTTAGATCAGCCCCAGCATTTT
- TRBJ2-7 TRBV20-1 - CSALTELVPLSHEQYF TGCAGTGCACTGACAGAGCTTGTACCCCTTTCCCACGAGCAGTACTTC
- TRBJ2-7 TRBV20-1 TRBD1 CSARDSPRGQSEQYF TGCAGTGCTAGAGATTCGCCCAGGGGGCAAAGCGAGCAGTACTTC
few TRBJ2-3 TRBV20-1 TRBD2 CSAREWTSGRTDTQYF TGCAGTGCTAGAGAATGGACTAGCGGGAGGACAGATACGCAGTATTTT
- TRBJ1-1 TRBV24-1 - CATSDSGREAFF TGTGCCACCAGTGATTCAGGGCGTGAAGCTTTCTTT
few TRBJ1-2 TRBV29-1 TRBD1 CSVYDRGIPGYGYTF TGCAGCGTGTATGACAGGGGGATTCCGGGATATGGCTACACCTTC
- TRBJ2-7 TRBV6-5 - CASSYSSGRQEQYF TGTGCCAGCAGTTACTCGAGTGGGCGTCAGGAGCAGTACTTC
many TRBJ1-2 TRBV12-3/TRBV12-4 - CASSFTRGYGYTF TGTGCCAGCAGTTTCACCCGGGGGTATGGCTACACCTTC
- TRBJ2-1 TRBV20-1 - CSARDPGESNEQFF TGCAGTGCTAGAGATCCCGGGGAAAGTAATGAGCAGTTCTTC
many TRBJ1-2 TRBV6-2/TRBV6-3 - CASSQTLRGHSSYGYTF TGTGCCAGCAGTCAAACCCTGAGAGGTCATTCATCCTATGGCTACACCTTC
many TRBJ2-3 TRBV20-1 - CSARESYTQYF TGCAGTGCTAGAGAATCCTATACGCAGTATTTT
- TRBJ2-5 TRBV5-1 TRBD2 CASKSGGGQETQYF TGCGCCAGCAAGAGCGGGGGGGGACAAGAGACCCAGTACTTC
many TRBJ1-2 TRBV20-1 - CSARAHDSAYGYTF TGCAGTGCTAGAGCACACGACTCAGCCTATGGCTACACCTTC
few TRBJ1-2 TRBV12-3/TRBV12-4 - CASSPSGSYGTTFGYTF TGTGCCAGCAGTCCGAGCGGGAGTTATGGGACAACGTTCGGCTACACCTTC
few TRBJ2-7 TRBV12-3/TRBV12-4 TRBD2 CASTSPSGNLYEQYF TGTGCCAGCACCAGCCCTAGCGGGAATCTCTACGAGCAGTACTTC
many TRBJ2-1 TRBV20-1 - CSARAGSYNEQFF TGCAGTGCTCGGGCCGGCTCCTACAATGAGCAGTTCTTC
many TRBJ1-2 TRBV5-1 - CASSSTGRSGYTF TGCGCCAGCAGCTCTACAGGGAGGAGCGGCTACACCTTC
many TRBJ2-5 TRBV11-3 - CASSLVAQETQYF TGTGCCAGCAGCTTAGTTGCCCAAGAGACCCAGTACTTC
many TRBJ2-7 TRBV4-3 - CASSQGRGSYEQYF TGTGCCAGCAGCCAGGGCAGGGGCTCCTACGAGCAGTACTTC
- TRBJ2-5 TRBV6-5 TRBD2 CASSYLAGGRGETQYF TGTGCCAGCAGTTACCTAGCGGGGGGACGTGGGGAGACCCAGTACTTC
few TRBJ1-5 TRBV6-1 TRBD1 CASSLGTGDNQPQHF TGTGCCAGCAGCCTGGGGACAGGGGACAATCAGCCCCAGCATTTT
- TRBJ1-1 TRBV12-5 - CASGLVGPLNTEAFF TGTGCTAGTGGTTTGGTTGGACCGTTGAACACTGAAGCTTTCTTT
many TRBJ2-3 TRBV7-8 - CASSFGAGWVRTDTQYF TGTGCCAGCAGCTTCGGGGCGGGGTGGGTCCGGACAGATACGCAGTATTTT
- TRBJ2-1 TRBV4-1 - CASSQVVERGEQFF TGCGCCAGCAGCCAAGTCGTCGAAAGGGGTGAGCAGTTCTTC
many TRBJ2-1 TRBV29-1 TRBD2 CSVVGAGDNEQFF TGCAGCGTTGTAGGAGCGGGGGACAATGAGCAGTTCTTC
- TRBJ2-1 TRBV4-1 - CASSQDPNRVSYNEQFF TGCGCCAGCAGCCAAGATCCCAACAGGGTATCTTACAATGAGCAGTTCTTC
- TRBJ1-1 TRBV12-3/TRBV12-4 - CASTQSGFNTEAFF TGTGCCAGCACCCAATCAGGTTTTAACACTGAAGCTTTCTTT
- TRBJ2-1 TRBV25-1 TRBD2 CASSELTSGDNEQFF TGTGCCAGCAGTGAACTGACTAGCGGGGACAATGAGCAGTTCTTC
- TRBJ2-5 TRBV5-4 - CASSLVLGQETQYF TGTGCCAGCAGCTTGGTGCTCGGCCAAGAGACCCAGTACTTC
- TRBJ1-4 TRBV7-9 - CASSLGGDEKLFF TGTGCCAGCAGCTTAGGCGGAGATGAAAAACTGTTTTTT
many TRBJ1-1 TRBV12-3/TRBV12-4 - CASSFPGGVTEAFF TGTGCCAGCAGTTTTCCCGGGGGTGTCACTGAAGCTTTCTTT
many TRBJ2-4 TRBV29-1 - CSVHDPAKNIQYF TGCAGCGTTCACGACCCAGCCAAAAACATTCAGTACTTC
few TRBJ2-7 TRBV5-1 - CASRPTRADTEQYF TGCGCCAGCAGACCCACTAGGGCAGATACCGAGCAGTACTTC
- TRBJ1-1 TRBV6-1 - CASSPSGAPPMNTEAFF TGTGCCAGCAGCCCCTCGGGGGCGCCCCCCATGAACACTGAAGCTTTCTTT
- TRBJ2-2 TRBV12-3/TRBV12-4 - CASSRTRVVAGELFF TGTGCCAGCAGTAGAACCAGGGTGGTGGCCGGGGAGCTGTTTTTT
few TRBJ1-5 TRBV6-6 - CASSGRGIQPQHF TGTGCCAGCAGTGGGAGGGGGATTCAGCCCCAGCATTTT
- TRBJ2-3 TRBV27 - CASSLLGDADTQYF TGTGCCAGCAGTTTACTCGGAGACGCAGATACGCAGTATTTT
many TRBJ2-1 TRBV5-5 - CASSFRSTYLLENNEQFF TGTGCCAGCAGCTTTAGGTCCACATACCTCCTAGAGAACAATGAGCAGTTCTTC
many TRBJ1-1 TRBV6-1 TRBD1 CASSPWTGGDAEAFF TGTGCCAGCAGTCCTTGGACAGGCGGGGACGCTGAAGCTTTCTTT
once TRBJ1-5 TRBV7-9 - CASSPQGSSNQPQHF TGTGCCAGCAGCCCCCAGGGTTCGAGCAATCAGCCCCAGCATTTT
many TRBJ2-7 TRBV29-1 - CSVAGLAEQYF TGCAGCGTCGCCGGGCTGGCCGAGCAGTACTTC
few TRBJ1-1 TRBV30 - CAVEPGTENTEAFF TGTGCCGTCGAGCCGGGAACCGAGAACACTGAAGCTTTCTTT
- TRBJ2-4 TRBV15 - CATSSMGENIQYF TGTGCCACCAGCAGTATGGGGGAAAACATTCAGTACTTC
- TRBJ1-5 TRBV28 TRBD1 CASSGGQGASGSNQPQHF TGTGCCAGCAGTGGGGGACAGGGGGCCAGTGGTAGCAATCAGCCCCAGCATTTT
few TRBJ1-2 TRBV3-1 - CASSGRRGNYGYTF TGTGCCAGCAGTGGGAGGCGGGGTAACTATGGCTACACCTTC
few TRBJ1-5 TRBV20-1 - CSASHGTILHQPQHF TGCAGTGCTAGTCACGGAACCATCCTTCATCAGCCCCAGCATTTT
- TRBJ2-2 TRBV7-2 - CASSLTQPNTGELFF TGTGCCAGCAGCTTAACCCAGCCAAACACCGGGGAGCTGTTTTTT
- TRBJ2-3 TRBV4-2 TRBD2 CASSRRGGFTDTQYF TGTGCCAGCAGCCGCCGCGGGGGTTTCACAGATACGCAGTATTTT
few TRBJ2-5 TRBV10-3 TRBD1 CAISDQGTGGNQYF TGTGCCATCAGTGATCAGGGGACAGGGGGGAACCAGTACTTC
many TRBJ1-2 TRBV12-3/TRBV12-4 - CALNEGYTF TGTGCCTTAAACGAGGGCTACACCTTC
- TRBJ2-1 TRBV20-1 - CSAKGNEQFF TGCAGTGCTAAGGGCAATGAGCAGTTCTTC
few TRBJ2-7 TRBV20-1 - CSARGRRTYEQYF TGCAGTGCTAGGGGCCGAAGGACCTACGAGCAGTACTTC
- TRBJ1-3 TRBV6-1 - CASSQPGTGGSGNTIYF TGTGCCAGCAGTCAACCAGGGACGGGCGGCTCTGGAAACACCATATATTTT
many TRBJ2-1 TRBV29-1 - CSVVISGPTSGHNEQFF TGCAGCGTTGTGATCTCCGGGCCAACTTCGGGACACAATGAGCAGTTCTTC
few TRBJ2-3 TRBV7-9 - CASSLDARGTDTQYF TGTGCCAGCAGCTTAGACGCGCGGGGCACAGATACGCAGTATTTT
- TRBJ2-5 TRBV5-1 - CASSLGIAQETQYF TGCGCCAGCAGCTTGGGAATAGCTCAAGAGACCCAGTACTTC